One sample yielded the 13 T cell receptor beta chains listed below, sequenced in a study of blood T cell repertoires in COVID-19. Sequenced by immunoSEQ multiplex PCR; TCRdb stores in-frame clones only, minus some. The sample yields about 230,000 clones, approximately 80% seen once. Specimen: peripheral blood. These receptors all come from a man aged 40-50 years with acute or convalescent COVID-19.

The chain employs TRBV4-1 and TRBJ1-4, with D maybe TRBD1 (6 bases). The CDR3 contains 14 residues. Germline values: CDR1 MGHRA, CDR2 YSYEKL. V lost 0 bases to trimming and J lost 9 bases, with 11 bases between them. CDR3 loop: CASSQEGTRKKLFF. CDR3 coding DNA: TGCGCCAGCAGCCAAGAGGGGACAAGGAAAAAACTGTTTTTT.

This chain joins TRBV5-1 and TRBJ1-1; no firm D call. V lost 4 bases and J lost 4, with 11 bases in between. The germline CDR1 and CDR2 sequences are SGHRS and YFSETQ. The CDR3 is 13 residues long. CDR3: CASSPGGSTEAFF. CDR3 nucleotide sequence: TGCGCCAGCAGCCCTGGAGGGAGCACTGAAGCTTTCTTT.

The chain recombines TRBV12-3 or TRBV12-4 with TRBJ1-1; maybe TRBD1 (6 bases). CDR3 size: 13 residues. Trimming pared 6 bases from V and 6 bases from J, leaving 14 bases between. In DNA form, the CDR3 reads TGTGCCAGCAGGTCTTCGACAGGACCTGAAGCTTTCTTT. It translates to CASRSSTGPEAFF.

The chain combines TRBV30 with TRBJ1-2; maybe TRBD1 (5 bases). The CDR3 spans 11 residues. Germline V gene lookup returns CDR1 GTSNPN and CDR2 SVGIG (reference sequence). With 5 bases removed from V and 5 bases from J, the gap between germline ends came to 9 bases. The CDR3 DNA is TGTGCCTGGGAGAAGGGGTATGGCTACACCTTC. This sequence encodes CAWEKGYGYTF.

A single count supports this clone. The rearrangement joins TRBV6-6 to TRBJ1-2; 7 bases map to TRBD1. This CDR3 is 14 amino acids long. V gave up 4 bases and J gave up 7 bases; unmatched junction bases: 9. Per the germline V gene, CDR1 is MNHNY and CDR2 is SVGAGI (reference sequence). CDR3 in amino acids: CASSSRQGESGYTF. The CDR3 DNA reads TGTGCCAGCAGTTCCCGGCAGGGGGAGAGTGGCTACACCTTC.

This chain links TRBV4-1 with TRBJ2-4, with a weak D call TRBD2 (5 bases). The V gene's germline CDR1 is MGHRA and CDR2 YSYEKL. This CDR3 spans 16 amino acids. Trimming stripped 2 bases from V and 4 bases from J, with 15 bases between. The CDR3 protein is CASSQPGIPGKNIQYF. The CDR3 DNA reads as TGCGCCAGCAGCCAACCGGGGATCCCTGGGAAAAACATTCAGTACTTC.

The DNA for the CDR3 is TGTGCCAGCAGCTTGGGTCCTAGCGAAGAGACCCAGTACTTC. It encodes CASSLGPSEETQYF. The V and J genes are TRBV5-4 and TRBJ2-5; the D gene is possibly TRBD2 (6 bases). The CDR3 extends over 14 amino acids. The V gene lost 0 bases and the J gene lost 3 bases, with 9 bases spanning the gap. Germline V gives CDR1 SGHNT, CDR2 YYREEE (reference sequence).

There are a few counts of this clone. The chain carries TRBV19 and TRBJ1-1; 10 bases agree with TRBD1. Looked up from germline, CDR1 is LNHDA and CDR2 is SQIVND (reference sequence). The V gene end was trimmed by 9 bases and the J gene end by 3 bases; junction bases not matched to a gene: 10. The length of the CDR3 is 15 residues. The CDR3 here is CASTRQGAMYTEAFF. The CDR3 coding sequence is TGTGCCAGCACCCGACAGGGGGCGATGTACACTGAAGCTTTCTTT.

This clone was counted between two and nine times. The chain links TRBV4-2 to TRBJ2-5, with 10 bases that match TRBD2. The CDR3 sequence is 15 residues long. CDR1 is LGHNA and CDR2 is YNFKEQ in the germline V gene. Trimming took 5 bases from V and 3 from J; bases not matched to a gene: 6. This CDR3 reads CASSDGTSAEETQYF. DNA for the CDR3: TGTGCCAGCAGCGACGGGACTAGCGCAGAAGAGACCCAGTACTTC.

CDR3 region: CASSARTYDEQFF. For the CDR3, the DNA is TGTGCCAGCAGTGCTAGGACTTATGATGAGCAGTTCTTC. This chain uses TRBV12-3 or TRBV12-4 with TRBJ2-1, with D possibly matching TRBD2 (5 bases). With 5 bases removed from V and 8 bases from J, the gap between germline ends came to 13 bases. This CDR3 region has 13 residues.

The CDR3 region has the DNA TGTGCCAGTAGTCCGTCGAGGGATGAAAAACTGTTTTTT. This sequence encodes CASSPSRDEKLFF. The V call is TRBV19, the J call TRBJ1-4; D is ambiguous. This CDR3 has 13 amino acids. Germline lookup yields CDR1 LNHDA and CDR2 SQIVND (reference sequence). The V end was cut by 5 bases, the J end by 6 bases, with 10 bases between.

The chain uses TRBV21-1 and TRBJ2-7; the DNA was not compared with TRBD2, the D call given in the table. TRBV21-1 constitutes a pseudogene. CDR3 size: 16 residues. Here the CDR3 DNA reads TGTGCCAGCAGCAAGCAAAATAATTCGCGTACCTACGAGCAGTACTTC. Amino acid sequence: CASSKQNNSRTYEQYF.

The CDR3 loop is CASSPSAGVAYEQYF. The CDR3 DNA sequence: TGTGCCAGCAGTCCCTCAGCGGGGGTTGCCTACGAGCAGTACTTC. The chain couples TRBV27 to TRBJ2-7; 8 bases agree with TRBD2. Germline-derived CDR1 and CDR2 are MNHEY and SMNVEV (reference sequence). Trimming took 5 bases from V and 2 from J; bases not matched to a gene: 8. The CDR3 extends over 15 amino acids.